This T cell receptor beta chain was found in a study of blood T cell repertoires in COVID-19. Study summary: Material from acute and convalescent COVID-19 was sourced from the United States, Italy and Spain. T cells, B-cell-depleted T cells, or PBMCs provided the cDNA or gDNA that served as material.

Original analysis: Nucleated cell counts were estimated from reference gene primer amplification. The assay was immunoSEQ multiplex PCR, and TCRdb's table has in-frame clones only and misses some. Clone size and V and J calls were adopted from that table, with D and trimming inferred from the DNA. The table has 350,000 or so clones, around nine tenths seen once. The origin of this receptor is a woman aged 30 to 39 who had been exposed to COVID-19. The sample consisted of PBMCs or T cells enriched from blood (not recorded which).

The CDR3 protein is CASSGGNSPLHF. The DNA of the CDR3 is TGTGCCAGCAGCGGAGGAAATTCACCCCTCCACTTT. This rearrangement joins TRBV7-9 to TRBJ1-6; D call uncertain. Germline V gene lookup returns CDR1 SEHNR and CDR2 FQNEAQ (reference sequence). Trimming removed 5 bases at V and 7 bases at J, with 6 bases between. This CDR3 region has 12 residues.